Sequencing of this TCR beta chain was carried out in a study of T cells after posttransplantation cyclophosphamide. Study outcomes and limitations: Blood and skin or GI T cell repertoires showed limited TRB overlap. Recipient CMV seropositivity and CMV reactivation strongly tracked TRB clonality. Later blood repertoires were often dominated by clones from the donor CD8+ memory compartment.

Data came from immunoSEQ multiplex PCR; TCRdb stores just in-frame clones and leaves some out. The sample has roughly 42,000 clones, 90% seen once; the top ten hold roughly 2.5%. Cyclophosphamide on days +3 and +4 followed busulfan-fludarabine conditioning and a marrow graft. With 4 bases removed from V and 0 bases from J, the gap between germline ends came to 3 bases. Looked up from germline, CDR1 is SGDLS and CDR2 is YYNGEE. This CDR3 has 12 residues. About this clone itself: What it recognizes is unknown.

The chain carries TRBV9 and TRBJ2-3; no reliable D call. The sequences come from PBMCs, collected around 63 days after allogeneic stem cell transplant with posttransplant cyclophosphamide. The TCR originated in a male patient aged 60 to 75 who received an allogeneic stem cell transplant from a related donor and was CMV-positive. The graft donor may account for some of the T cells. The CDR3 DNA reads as TGTGCCAGCAGCCTCAGCACAGATACGCAGTATTTT. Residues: CASSLSTDTQYF.